These 7 T cell receptor beta chains were sequenced from one sample in a study of OX40 agonist ivuxolimab in advanced cancers. The repertoire was sequenced with immunoSEQ multiplex PCR; TCRdb's copy has only in-frame clones and lacks some. The table includes roughly 30,000 clones, more than 80% detected once. Sequencing was performed on CD4+ or CD8+ T cells sorted from blood, taken in a trial of the OX40 agonist ivuxolimab. These receptors all stem from an adult with an advanced solid tumor such as melanoma, head and neck, liver or kidney cancer.

The count of this clone is one. This chain uses TRBV5-1 with TRBJ2-3, with a possible D match to TRBD1 (5 bases). The CDR3 is 14 residues long. The V gene's germline CDR1 is SGHRS and CDR2 YFSETQ. Trimming removed 4 bases from V and 6 bases from J, with 15 bases in between. The CDR3 DNA reads TGCGCCAGCAGCCCCGAATGGGGCTCGGATACGCAGTATTTT. It is translated as CASSPEWGSDTQYF.

This sequence joins TRBV6-5 and TRBJ1-2, with no clear D. Trimming pared 6 bases from V and 6 bases from J, leaving 5 bases between. The CDR3 is 10 amino acids. Germline V gene data show CDR1 as MNHEY and CDR2 as SVGAGI. In DNA, the CDR3 is TGTGCCAGCAGACAGAATGGCTACACCTTC. It yields the protein CASRQNGYTF.

This chain links TRBV15 with TRBJ1-1; D remains ambiguous. The germline V gene encodes CDR1 LNHNV and CDR2 YYDKDF (reference sequence). V lost 3 bases to trimming and J lost 5 bases, with 10 bases between them. The CDR3 sequence is 13 residues long. As DNA, the CDR3 is TGTGCCACCAGCAGTTTCTCCGGGACTGAAGCTTTCTTT. Translation gives CATSSFSGTEAFF.

The chain has TRBV18 and TRBJ1-4; 11 bases line up with TRBD1. After removal of 6 bases from V and 7 bases from J, the junction contained 10 bases not matched to a gene. CDR3 size: 16 residues. Germline V gene sequence: CDR1 KGHSH, CDR2 LQKENI. CDR3 in amino acids: CASSPGQGVGSEKLFF. The CDR3, as DNA: TGTGCCAGCTCCCCGGGACAGGGGGTAGGAAGTGAAAAACTGTTTTTT. Filled out from reference TRBV18 and TRBJ1-4, the complete variable domain reads NAGVMQNPRHLVRRRGQEARLRCSPMKGHSHVYWYRQLPEEGLKFMVYLQKENIIDESGMPKERFSAEFPKEGPSILRIQQVVRGDSAAYFCASSPGQGVGSEKLFFGSGTQLSVL.

In this sample, this clone turned up a few times. This chain joins TRBV29-1 and TRBJ2-7, with 10 nucleotides matching TRBD1. Germline values: CDR1 SQVTM, CDR2 ANQGSEA. This CDR3 contains 14 residues. The V and J ends lost 6 bases and 2 bases, in that order; junction bases with no gene match: 7. DNA of the CDR3: TGCAGCGTGACGGACAGGGGGTACACCTACGAGCAGTACTTC. Translated, it gives CSVTDRGYTYEQYF.

The chain is built from TRBV7-2 and TRBJ1-1; D ambiguous. CDR1 is SGHTA and CDR2 is FQGNSA in the germline V gene. The CDR3 spans 12 residues. The ends were cut back, 3 bases at V and 8 bases at J, with 10 bases in the middle. CDR3 region: CASSFSPGEAFF. CDR3 nucleotides: TGTGCCAGCAGCTTTTCCCCCGGAGAAGCTTTCTTT.

The rearrangement joins TRBV5-4 to TRBJ2-7; possibly TRBD2 for D (5 bases). Germline CDR1 and CDR2: SGHNT and YYREEE (reference sequence). The CDR3 covers 14 residues. V gave up 0 bases and J gave up 2 bases, with 9 bases separating them. The CDR3 protein is CASSLDGVPYEQYF. The CDR3 DNA is TGTGCCAGCAGCTTGGACGGGGTCCCCTACGAGCAGTACTTC.